Below, 12 T cell receptor beta chains from the same sample are listed, as sequenced in a study of T cell responses to AZD1222 COVID-19 vaccine. Clones were read by immunoSEQ multiplex PCR, and TCRdb kept only the in-frame ones, dropping some. The table lists some 84,000 clones, around 86% of them singletons. The sequencing used peripheral blood, collected on day 0 of AZD1222 vaccination. The receptors here all came from an adult in good health.

The J gene is TRBJ2-7, the V gene TRBV7-9; D may be TRBD1 (5 bases). The CDR3 spans 14 residues. CDR1 is SEHNR, CDR2 FQNEAQ, per germline (reference sequence). The V gene lost 5 bases and the J gene lost 9 bases, with 20 bases spanning the gap. The CDR3 bases are TGTGCCAGCAGCCCCGTTTCCATCAGGGAACGGCAGTACTTC. Residues: CASSPVSIRERQYF.

V is TRBV19 and J is TRBJ1-3, with D tentatively TRBD1 (6 bases). Germline CDR1 is LNHDA and CDR2 is SQIVND (reference sequence). The V and J ends lost 5 bases and 0 bases respectively, with 17 bases between them. The CDR3 loop spans 17 amino acids. CDR3 in amino acids: CASSSNGQKNSGNTIYF. The CDR3 nucleotides read TGTGCCAGTAGTTCCAACGGACAGAAGAACTCTGGAAACACCATATATTTT.

There are a few counts of this clone. CDR3 in amino acids: CAWSPGQAPQETQYF. Here the CDR3 DNA reads TGTGCCTGGAGTCCGGGACAGGCCCCCCAAGAGACCCAGTACTTC. The J gene is TRBJ2-5, the V gene TRBV30; 8 positions agree with TRBD1. Germline V gene data show CDR1 as GTSNPN and CDR2 as SVGIG (reference sequence). CDR3 size: 15 residues. Unmatched junction bases numbered 6, after V lost 2 bases and J lost 1 base.

This clone was recorded only once. The V gene is TRBV29-1, the J gene TRBJ2-1; D is possibly TRBD2 (5 bases). This CDR3 contains 11 residues. Trimming took 7 bases from V and 7 from J, leaving 11 bases between them. The germline CDR1 and CDR2 sequences are SQVTM and ANQGSEA. CDR3 protein: CSGRLLNEQFF. DNA for the CDR3: TGCAGCGGAAGACTACTTAATGAGCAGTTCTTC.

V usage is TRBV5-6 and J usage is TRBJ1-2, with TRBD1 identical over 7 bases. The junction had 17 bases not matched to a gene; V was cut back by 4 bases and J by 8 bases. Germline lookup yields CDR1 SGHDT and CDR2 YYEEEE. The CDR3 has 16 amino acids. The CDR3 loop reads CASSLGGGTATLGYTF. CDR3 DNA sequence: TGTGCCAGCAGCCTGGGAGGTGGGACAGCGACATTAGGCTACACCTTC. The whole variable domain, remainder taken from reference TRBV5-6 and TRBJ1-2, is DAGVTQSPTHLIKTRGQQVTLRCSPKSGHDTVSWYQQALGQGPQFIFQYYEEEERQRGNFPDRFSGHQFPNYSSELNVNALLLGDSALYLCASSLGGGTATLGYTFGSGTRLTVV.

V and J are TRBV27 and TRBJ2-7, with D tentatively TRBD2 (6 bases). This CDR3 is built from 13 residues. Germline V gene data show CDR1 as MNHEY and CDR2 as SMNVEV (reference sequence). Trimming shortened V by 3 bases and J by 3 bases, and 9 bases separated the two germline ends. The chain's CDR3 is CASSLQDYYEQYF. The CDR3 DNA follows: TGTGCCAGCAGTTTGCAGGACTACTACGAGCAGTACTTC.

V gene TRBV11-3 combines with J gene TRBJ1-2; D perhaps matches TRBD1 (6 bases). Germline lookup yields CDR1 SGHNT and CDR2 YENEEA. The CDR3 consists of 13 residues. V gave up 5 bases and J gave up 4 bases, with 11 bases separating them. This CDR3 is CASSPGQSYGYTF. In nucleotides, the CDR3 is TGTGCCAGCAGCCCGGGACAAAGCTATGGCTACACCTTC.

The CDR3 DNA reads as TGTGCCAGCAGCTTCGGCCTATTGAATGAGCAGTTCTTC. Translation gives CASSFGLLNEQFF. This rearrangement joins TRBV7-9 to TRBJ2-1; the D is unclear. The CDR3 runs 13 residues. Germline V lookup: CDR1 SEHNR, CDR2 FQNEAQ (reference sequence). The V gene lost 3 bases and the J gene lost 7 bases, with 10 bases spanning the gap.

The V gene is TRBV9, the J gene TRBJ2-3; possible D gene TRBD2, 6 bases. Germline values: CDR1 SGDLS, CDR2 YYNGEE. V lost 4 bases, J lost 0 bases, and 9 bases lay in between. This CDR3 spans 14 amino acids. The chain's CDR3 is CASSLSGSTDTQYF. CDR3 DNA sequence: TGTGCCAGCAGCCTTAGCGGAAGCACAGATACGCAGTATTTT.

The V and J genes are TRBV27 and TRBJ1-5; D is unclear. The V gene lost 2 bases and the J gene lost 1 base, with 12 bases spanning the gap. The germline gives CDR1 MNHEY, CDR2 SMNVEV (reference sequence). The CDR3 length is 16 residues. CDR3 DNA sequence: TGTGCCAGCAGTTTACGAGGACTGTCCAGCAATCAGCCCCAGCATTTT. Its protein is CASSLRGLSSNQPQHF.

This chain joins TRBV20-1 and TRBJ2-1; D is uncertain. The V end was cut by 6 bases, the J end by 15 bases, with 18 bases between. The CDR3 spans 11 residues. Germline CDR1 and CDR2: DFQATT and SNEGSKA (reference sequence). CDR3 amino acids: CSAPMGRTAFF. The CDR3 nucleotides are TGCAGTGCACCGATGGGTAGGACGGCGTTCTTC.

The CDR3: CASSETSSHEQYF. CDR3 DNA sequence: TGTGCCAGCAGCGAAACTAGTTCCCACGAGCAGTACTTC. The chain carries TRBV7-3 and TRBJ2-7, with a tentative D call TRBD2 (5 bases). V was pared by 5 bases and J by 5 bases, with 13 bases between. The CDR3 has 13 amino acids. CDR1 SGHTA and CDR2 FQGTGA come from the germline V gene. The whole variable domain, filled in from reference TRBV7-3 and TRBJ2-7, reads GAGVSQTPSNKVTEKGKYVELRCDPISGHTALYWYRQSLGQGPEFLIYFQGTGAADDSGLPNDRFFAVRPEGSVSTLKIQRTERGDSAVYLCASSETSSHEQYFGPGTRLTVT.